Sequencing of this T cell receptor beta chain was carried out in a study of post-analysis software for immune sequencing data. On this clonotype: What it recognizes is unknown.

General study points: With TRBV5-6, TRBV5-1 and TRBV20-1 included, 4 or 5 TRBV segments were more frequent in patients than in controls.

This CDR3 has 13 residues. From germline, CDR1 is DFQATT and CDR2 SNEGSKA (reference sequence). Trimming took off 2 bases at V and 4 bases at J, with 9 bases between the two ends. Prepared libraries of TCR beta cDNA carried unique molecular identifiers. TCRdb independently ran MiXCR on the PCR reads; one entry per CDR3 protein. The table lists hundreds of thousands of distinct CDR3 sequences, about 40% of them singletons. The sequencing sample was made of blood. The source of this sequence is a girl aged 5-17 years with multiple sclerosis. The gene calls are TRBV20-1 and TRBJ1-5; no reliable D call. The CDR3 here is CSARRGTNQPQHF. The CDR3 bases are TGCAGTGCTAGAAGAGGTACTAATCAGCCCCAGCATTTT.